Included here is one TCR beta chain sequence, with context. This clonotype was recorded many times. No antigen is known for it. No qualities accompany the bases; no much larger clone lies one base away. Looking up the germline V gene (reference sequence) yields CDR1 DFQATT and CDR2 SNEGSKA. From its cysteine to its phenylalanine, the CDR3 spans 14 amino acids. Of the read, only the CDR3 DNA is kept; its 42 bases are in frame from base 1. V loses 5 bases at its end and J loses 3 bases; junction bases beyond the gene matches: 5. Library creation used PCR. The sequencer was an Illumina HiSeq 2500. To normalize quantification of the TCRbeta repertoire, the TCR libraries were built with molecular barcoding that relied on unique molecular identifiers. Clones were called with MiXCR by TCRdb after fastp trimmed the public reads at Q25, and only in-frame beta chains were retained. Here each entry gathers all rows of one CDR3 protein and keeps the most common genes and DNA. Recorded for this sample are almost 500,000 distinct CDR3 sequences; 9.5% to 15% of them occurred a single time. About 6% of the sample is in the top ten clones.

This record belongs to a study of T-cell reconstitution after alpha-beta-depleted transplantation in children listed by TCRdb under 2016. About the investigation overall: Using TCR repertoire profiling, the study quantitatively followed how T-cell immune reconstitution unfolded in children after TCRalphabeta/CD19-depleted allogeneic hematopoietic cell transplantation.

This receptor was identified in a human donor who donated a stem cell graft to a child with combined immunodeficiency. The V gene is TRBV20-1 and the J gene is TRBJ2-3; 10 bases in the junction line up with TRBD2. This specimen consisted of PBMCs from the stem cell graft donor, obtained from the stem cell graft. The DNA is TGCAGTGCTGAACTAGCGGGGAGAACAGATACGCAGTATTTT. This encodes CSAELAGRTDTQYF.